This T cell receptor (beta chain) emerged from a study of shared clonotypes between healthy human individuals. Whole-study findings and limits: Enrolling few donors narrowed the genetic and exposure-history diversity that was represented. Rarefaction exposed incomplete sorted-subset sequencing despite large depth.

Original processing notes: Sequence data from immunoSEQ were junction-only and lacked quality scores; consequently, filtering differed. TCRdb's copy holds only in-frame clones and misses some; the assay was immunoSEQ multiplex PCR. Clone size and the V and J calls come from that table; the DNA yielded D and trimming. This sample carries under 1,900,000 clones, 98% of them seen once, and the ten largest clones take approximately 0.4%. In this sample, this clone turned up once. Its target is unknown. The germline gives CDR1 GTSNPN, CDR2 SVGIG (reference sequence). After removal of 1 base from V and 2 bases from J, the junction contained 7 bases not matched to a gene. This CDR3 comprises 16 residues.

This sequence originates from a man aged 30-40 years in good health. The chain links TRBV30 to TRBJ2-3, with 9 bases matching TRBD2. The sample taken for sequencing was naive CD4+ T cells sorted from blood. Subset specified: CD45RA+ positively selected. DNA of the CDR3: TGTGCCTGGAGTGAGGGGCTAGCGGGGAACACAGATACGCAGTATTTT. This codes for CAWSEGLAGNTDTQYF. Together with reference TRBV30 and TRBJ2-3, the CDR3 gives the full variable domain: SQTIHQWPATLVQPVGSPLSLECTVEGTSNPNLYWYRQAAGRGLQLLFYSVGIGQISSEVPQNLSASRPQDRQFILSSKKLLLSDSGFYLCAWSEGLAGNTDTQYFGPGTRLTVL.